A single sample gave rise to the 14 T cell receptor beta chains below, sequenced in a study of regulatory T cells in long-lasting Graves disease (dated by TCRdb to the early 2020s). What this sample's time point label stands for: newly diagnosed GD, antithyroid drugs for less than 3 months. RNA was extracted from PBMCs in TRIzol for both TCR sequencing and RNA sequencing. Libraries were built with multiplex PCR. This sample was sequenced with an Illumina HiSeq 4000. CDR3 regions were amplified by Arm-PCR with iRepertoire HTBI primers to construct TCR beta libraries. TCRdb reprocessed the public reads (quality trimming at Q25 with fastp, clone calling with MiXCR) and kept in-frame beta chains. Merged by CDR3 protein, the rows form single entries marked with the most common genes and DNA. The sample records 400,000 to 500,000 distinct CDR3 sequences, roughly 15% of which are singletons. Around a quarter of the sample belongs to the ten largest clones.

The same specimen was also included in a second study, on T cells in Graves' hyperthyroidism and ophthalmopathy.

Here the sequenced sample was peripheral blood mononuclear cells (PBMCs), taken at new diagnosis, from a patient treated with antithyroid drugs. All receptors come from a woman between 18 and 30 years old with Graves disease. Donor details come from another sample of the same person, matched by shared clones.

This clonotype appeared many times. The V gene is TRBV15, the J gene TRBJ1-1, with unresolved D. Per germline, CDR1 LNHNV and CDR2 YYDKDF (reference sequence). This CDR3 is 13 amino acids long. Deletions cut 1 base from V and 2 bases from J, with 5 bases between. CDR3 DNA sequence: TGTGCCACCAGCAGAGCAGGAAACACTGAAGCTTTCTTT. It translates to CATSRAGNTEAFF.

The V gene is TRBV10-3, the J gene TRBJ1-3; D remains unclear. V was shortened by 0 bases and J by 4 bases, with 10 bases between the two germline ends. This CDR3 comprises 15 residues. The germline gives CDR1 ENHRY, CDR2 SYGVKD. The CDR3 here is CAISESGSGGNTIYF. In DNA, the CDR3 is TGTGCCATCAGTGAGTCCGGGAGTGGAGGAAACACCATATATTTT.

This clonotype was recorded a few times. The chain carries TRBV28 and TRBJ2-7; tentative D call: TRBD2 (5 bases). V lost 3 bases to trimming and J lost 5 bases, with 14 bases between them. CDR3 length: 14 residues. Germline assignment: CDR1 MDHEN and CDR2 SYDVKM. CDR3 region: CASSFGVEVNEQYF. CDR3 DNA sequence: TGTGCCAGCAGTTTCGGGGTAGAAGTCAACGAGCAGTACTTC.

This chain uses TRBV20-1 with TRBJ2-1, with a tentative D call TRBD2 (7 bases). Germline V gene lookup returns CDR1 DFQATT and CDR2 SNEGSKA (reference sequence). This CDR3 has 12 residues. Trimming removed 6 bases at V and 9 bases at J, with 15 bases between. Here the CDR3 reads CSATRGAGEQFF. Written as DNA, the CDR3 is TGCAGTGCGACTCGGGGGGCGGGTGAGCAGTTCTTC.

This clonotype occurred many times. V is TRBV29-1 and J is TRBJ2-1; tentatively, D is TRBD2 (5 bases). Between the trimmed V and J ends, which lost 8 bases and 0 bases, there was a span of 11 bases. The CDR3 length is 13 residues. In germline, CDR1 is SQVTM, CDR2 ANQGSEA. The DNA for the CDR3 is TGCAGCACAAGCGGTAGCTCCTACAATGAGCAGTTCTTC. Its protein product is CSTSGSSYNEQFF.

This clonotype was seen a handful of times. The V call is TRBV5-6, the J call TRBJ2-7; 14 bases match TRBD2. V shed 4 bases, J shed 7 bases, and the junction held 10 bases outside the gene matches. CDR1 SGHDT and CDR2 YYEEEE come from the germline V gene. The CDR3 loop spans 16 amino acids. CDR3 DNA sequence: TGTGCCAGCAGCCGGATGACTAGCGGGAGGGCCCAGGAGCAGTACTTC. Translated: CASSRMTSGRAQEQYF.

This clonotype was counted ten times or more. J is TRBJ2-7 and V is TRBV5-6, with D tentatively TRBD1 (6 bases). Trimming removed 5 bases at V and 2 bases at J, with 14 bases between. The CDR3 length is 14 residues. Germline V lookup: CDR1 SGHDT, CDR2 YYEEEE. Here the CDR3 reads CASSKQGPTYEQYF. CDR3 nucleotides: TGTGCCAGCAGTAAACAGGGCCCAACCTACGAGCAGTACTTC.

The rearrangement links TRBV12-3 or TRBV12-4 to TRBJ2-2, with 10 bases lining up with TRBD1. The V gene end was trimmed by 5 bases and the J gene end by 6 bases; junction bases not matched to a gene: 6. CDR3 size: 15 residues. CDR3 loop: CASSARDRGSGELFF. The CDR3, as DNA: TGTGCCAGCAGTGCCCGGGACAGGGGATCCGGGGAGCTGTTTTTT.

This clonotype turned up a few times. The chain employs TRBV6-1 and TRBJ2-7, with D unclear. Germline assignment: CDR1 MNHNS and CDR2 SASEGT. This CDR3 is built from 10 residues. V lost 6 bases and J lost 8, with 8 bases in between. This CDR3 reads CASRQGQQYF. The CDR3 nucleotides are TGTGCCAGCAGACAAGGACAGCAGTACTTC.

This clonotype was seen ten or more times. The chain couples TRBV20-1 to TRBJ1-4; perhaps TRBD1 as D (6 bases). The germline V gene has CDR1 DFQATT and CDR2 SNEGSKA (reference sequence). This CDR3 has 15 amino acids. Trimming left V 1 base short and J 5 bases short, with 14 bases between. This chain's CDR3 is CSARAPGAQNEKLFF. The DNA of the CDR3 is TGCAGTGCTAGAGCCCCGGGGGCCCAAAATGAAAAACTGTTTTTT.

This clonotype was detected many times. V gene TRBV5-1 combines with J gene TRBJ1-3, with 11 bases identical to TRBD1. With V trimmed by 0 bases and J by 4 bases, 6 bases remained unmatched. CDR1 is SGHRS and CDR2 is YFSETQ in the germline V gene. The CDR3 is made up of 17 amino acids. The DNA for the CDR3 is TGCGCCAGCAGCTTGGACCTGGACAGGGGGCCAGGAAACACCATATATTTT. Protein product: CASSLDLDRGPGNTIYF.

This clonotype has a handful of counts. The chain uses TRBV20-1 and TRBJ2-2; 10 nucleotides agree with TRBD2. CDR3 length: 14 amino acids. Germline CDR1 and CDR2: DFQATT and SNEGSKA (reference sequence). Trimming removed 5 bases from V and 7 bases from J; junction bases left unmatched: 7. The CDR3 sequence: CSAGTSGTGGELFF. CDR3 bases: TGCAGTGCTGGTACTAGCGGGACGGGCGGGGAGCTGTTTTTT.

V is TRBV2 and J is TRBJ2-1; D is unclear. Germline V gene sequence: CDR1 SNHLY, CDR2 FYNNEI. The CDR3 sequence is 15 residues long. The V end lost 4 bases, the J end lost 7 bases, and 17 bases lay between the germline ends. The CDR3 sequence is CASSVVAVSDNEQFF. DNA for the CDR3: TGTGCCAGCAGTGTGGTAGCAGTAAGCGATAATGAGCAGTTCTTC.

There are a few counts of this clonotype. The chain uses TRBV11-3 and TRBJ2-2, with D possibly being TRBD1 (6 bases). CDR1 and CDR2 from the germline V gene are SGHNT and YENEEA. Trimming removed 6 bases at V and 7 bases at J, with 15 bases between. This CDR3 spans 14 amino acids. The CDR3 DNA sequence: TGTGCCAGCAGGAATCTGGGGGCTGGCGGGGAGCTGTTTTTT. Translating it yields CASRNLGAGGELFF.